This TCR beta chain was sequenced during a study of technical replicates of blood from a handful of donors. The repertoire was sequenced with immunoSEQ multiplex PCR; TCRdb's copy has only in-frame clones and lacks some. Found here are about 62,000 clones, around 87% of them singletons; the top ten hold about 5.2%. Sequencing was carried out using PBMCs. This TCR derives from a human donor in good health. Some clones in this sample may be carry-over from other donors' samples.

The CDR3 protein is CASSYTNRGTPYEQYF. The DNA for the CDR3 is TGTGCCAGCAGTTACACTAACAGGGGAACCCCATACGAGCAGTACTTC. The J gene is TRBJ2-7, the V gene TRBV6-5; 7 positions agree with TRBD1. With 2 bases clipped from V and 4 bases from J, the junction kept 11 bases outside the gene matches. The CDR3 has 16 amino acids. CDR1 and CDR2 (germline): MNHEY, SVGAGI.